Shown below are 22 T cell receptor beta chains from a single sample sequenced in a study of T cells after yellow fever vaccination. MiXCR was run by TCRdb on the 5' RACE reads, yielding one entry per CDR3 protein. The table records some 500,000 distinct CDR3 sequences, around an eighth of them present only once. The sample consisted of PBMCs, taken on the day of the yellow fever booster vaccination. These receptors all stem from a man aged 25 to 40 who received the YFV17D yellow fever vaccine.

This chain joins TRBV30 and TRBJ2-2; 7 positions agree with TRBD1. This CDR3 has 14 residues. After removal of 4 bases from V and 3 bases from J, the junction contained 5 bases not matched to a gene. Per germline, CDR1 GTSNPN and CDR2 SVGIG (reference sequence). The CDR3, as DNA: TGTGCCTGGACCAGGGGGTTCGACACCGGGGAGCTGTTTTTT. Translated: CAWTRGFDTGELFF.

The J gene is TRBJ2-3, the V gene TRBV5-1; D gene uncertain. The germline gives CDR1 SGHRS, CDR2 YFSETQ. The CDR3 is 13 residues long. V lost 1 base, J lost 4 bases, and 7 bases lay in between. DNA for the CDR3: TGCGCCAGCAGCTTGAATCGCGCAGATACGCAGTATTTT. Translating gives CASSLNRADTQYF.

The chain recombines TRBV5-1 with TRBJ2-3, with D maybe TRBD1 (7 bases). The germline V and J ends were trimmed by 5 bases and 2 bases, with 21 bases remaining between them. The germline CDR1 and CDR2 sequences are SGHRS and YFSETQ. CDR3 size: 17 residues. The CDR3 is CASSLRGTDLNTDTQYF. The CDR3 nucleotides read TGCGCCAGCAGTCTCCGGGGGACAGACTTAAACACAGATACGCAGTATTTT.

This clonotype turned up a few times. The gene calls are TRBV29-1 and TRBJ1-2; D gene uncertain. Germline CDR1 reads SQVTM; CDR2 reads ANQGSEA. V lost 4 bases and J 0 bases, leaving 9 bases between the germline ends. The CDR3 runs to 13 residues. CDR3 DNA: TGCAGCGTTGGCGGGATAACTAACTATGGCTACACCTTC. Residues: CSVGGITNYGYTF.

This clonotype was seen a few times. The chain uses TRBV29-1 and TRBJ2-4; TRBD2 matches 7 bases. Germline CDR1 and CDR2: SQVTM and ANQGSEA. The CDR3 spans 15 residues. J was trimmed by 0 bases and V by 4 bases; bases with no gene match: 6. The CDR3 DNA reads as TGCAGCGTTGTCTGGGGGAGGGAAGCCAAAAACATTCAGTACTTC. Translated, it gives CSVVWGREAKNIQYF.

In this sample, this clonotype turned up a few times. The gene calls are TRBV28 and TRBJ2-2; D unclear. Germline CDR1 and CDR2: MDHEN and SYDVKM. Trimming stripped 5 bases from V and 3 bases from J, with 10 bases between. The CDR3 is 14 amino acids. CDR3 loop: CASSLDGYTGELFF. The CDR3, as DNA: TGTGCCAGCAGTCTAGACGGCTACACCGGGGAGCTGTTTTTT.

This clonotype was counted at least ten times. This chain links TRBV10-2 with TRBJ2-7; perhaps TRBD1 as D (6 bases). The V and J ends lost 6 bases and 4 bases respectively, with 13 bases between them. The CDR3 has 13 residues. Looked up from germline, CDR1 is WSHSY and CDR2 is SAAADI. Here the CDR3 reads CASSTGSVYEQYF. The CDR3 bases are TGCGCCAGCAGCACAGGGTCCGTATACGAGCAGTACTTC.

This clonotype was observed a few times. The chain carries TRBV6-2 or TRBV6-3 and TRBJ1-6; D gene ambiguous. The germline V gene has CDR1 MNHEY and CDR2 SVGEGT. CDR3 length: 13 residues. With 5 bases removed from V and 8 bases from J, the gap between germline ends came to 10 bases. CDR3: CASSGLMDSPLHF. As DNA, the CDR3 is TGTGCCAGCAGTGGCCTGATGGATTCACCCCTCCACTTT.

This clonotype was observed a few times. The CDR3 sequence is CASSAGTGRSETQYF. The CDR3 nucleotides are TGTGCCAGCAGTGCAGGGACTGGGAGGTCAGAGACCCAGTACTTC. This chain joins TRBV9 and TRBJ2-5; TRBD2 is a possible D gene (6 bases). The CDR3 sequence is 15 residues long. Germline V gene sequence: CDR1 SGDLS, CDR2 YYNGEE. The V end lost 5 bases, the J end lost 4 bases, and 18 bases lay between the germline ends.

This clonotype was picked up many times. This sequence joins TRBV25-1 and TRBJ1-4; maybe TRBD1 (6 bases). This CDR3 contains 15 residues. CDR1 is MGHDK, CDR2 SYGVNS, per germline. Trimming removed 1 base from V and 10 bases from J, with 16 bases in between. This CDR3 is CASSEWEAGAGKLFF. DNA for the CDR3: TGTGCCAGCAGTGAATGGGAGGCGGGGGCGGGAAAACTGTTTTTT.

The genes are TRBV24-1 and TRBJ2-1; 8 bases align to TRBD1. CDR3 size: 16 residues. Germline loops: CDR1 KGHDR, CDR2 SFDVKD. With 3 bases clipped from V and 7 bases from J, the junction kept 10 bases outside the gene matches. In DNA form, the CDR3 reads TGTGCCACCAGTGATGCCGGGACAGGCTTCCTTAATGAGCAGTTCTTC. Encoded protein: CATSDAGTGFLNEQFF.

This sequence joins TRBV24-1 and TRBJ2-1; D may be TRBD1 (6 bases). The CDR3 is made up of 14 amino acids. V lost 10 bases and J 1 base, leaving 13 bases between the germline ends. CDR1 is KGHDR, CDR2 SFDVKD, per germline. For the CDR3, the DNA is TGTGCCACTAGTCAGGGGCGATCCTACAATGAGCAGTTCTTC. It is translated as CATSQGRSYNEQFF.

The chain is built from TRBV9 and TRBJ2-7; TRBD2 matches at 9 bases. Trimming cost V 5 bases and J 4 bases; bases outside gene matches: 10. Germline assignment: CDR1 SGDLS and CDR2 YYNGEE. The CDR3 has 15 residues. The CDR3 sequence is CASSQTSGLSYEQYF. DNA for the CDR3: TGTGCCAGCAGTCAAACTAGCGGGCTCTCATACGAGCAGTACTTC. Variable domain in full (rest from reference TRBV9 and TRBJ2-7): DSGVTQTPKHLITATGQRVTLRCSPRSGDLSVYWYQQSLDQGLQFLIQYYNGEERAKGNILERFSAQQFPDLHSELNLSSLELGDSALYFCASSQTSGLSYEQYFGPGTRLTVT.

This clonotype was detected a few times. This chain uses TRBV20-1 with TRBJ1-1; TRBD1 is a possible D gene (5 bases). Per the germline V gene, CDR1 is DFQATT and CDR2 is SNEGSKA (reference sequence). This CDR3 has 14 residues. The V and J ends lost 1 base and 5 bases respectively, with 14 bases between them. CDR3 residues: CSARGGGKGTEAFF. The CDR3, as DNA: TGCAGTGCTAGAGGGGGCGGTAAAGGAACTGAAGCTTTCTTT.

This clonotype occurred many times. V and J are TRBV5-1 and TRBJ2-1; 11 nucleotides line up with TRBD2. Germline lookup yields CDR1 SGHRS and CDR2 YFSETQ. Unmatched junction bases numbered 6, after V lost 4 bases and J lost 0 bases. This CDR3 has 17 amino acids. CDR3 sequence reads: CASSLTSGSGSYNEQFF. The CDR3 DNA reads as TGCGCCAGCAGCCTAACTAGCGGGAGTGGCTCCTACAATGAGCAGTTCTTC.

V and J are TRBV5-6 and TRBJ2-1; TRBD2 aligns across 14 bases. The CDR3 has 18 residues. CDR1 SGHDT and CDR2 YYEEEE come from the germline V gene. V gave up 0 bases and J gave up 9 bases; unmatched junction bases: 11. The CDR3 bases are TGTGCCAGCAGCTTGGGGGCAGCGGGACTAGCGGGAGTGGGTGAGCAGTTCTTC. It specifies CASSLGAAGLAGVGEQFF.

This clonotype came up a few times. As DNA, the CDR3 is TGTGCCAGTAGTTTGGGGGGGTTCAGAGGCAATCAGCCCCAGCATTTT. Its translation is CASSLGGFRGNQPQHF. The J gene is TRBJ1-5, the V gene TRBV19; D is perhaps TRBD1 (5 bases). CDR1 is LNHDA, CDR2 SQIVND, per germline (reference sequence). V was cut by 5 bases and J by 2 bases, with 16 bases left in between. The CDR3 consists of 16 residues.

The table lists this clonotype with a few counts. The rearrangement uses TRBV25-1 and TRBJ2-1; TRBD2 matches 7 bases. The junction had 5 bases not matched to a gene; V was cut back by 7 bases and J by 2 bases. The germline V gene encodes CDR1 MGHDK and CDR2 SYGVNS. The CDR3 sequence is 14 residues long. The CDR3 region has the DNA TGTGCCAGCACTCAGGCGGGAGCCTACAATGAGCAGTTCTTC. Protein: CASTQAGAYNEQFF.

This chain joins TRBV27 and TRBJ2-5; perhaps D is TRBD1 or TRBD2 (5 bases each). The CDR3 is 15 amino acids. The V gene's germline CDR1 is MNHEY and CDR2 SMNVEV (reference sequence). V was trimmed by 3 bases and J by 5 bases, leaving 16 bases between them. CDR3 in amino acids: CASSLGPGAGETQYF. The CDR3 DNA is TGTGCCAGCAGTTTGGGGCCCGGGGCCGGGGAGACCCAGTACTTC.

This clonotype was counted only a few times. The chain has TRBV14 and TRBJ2-7; 15 nucleotides align to TRBD2. CDR1 and CDR2 from the germline V gene are SGHDN and FVKESK. V trimming: 0 bases; J trimming: 9 bases; junction bases outside the gene matches: 9. The length of the CDR3 is 17 residues. The CDR3 DNA follows: TGTGCCAGCAGCCAAGATATCGGGGGACTAGCGGGAGGCGCGCAGTACTTC. Amino acids: CASSQDIGGLAGGAQYF.

The V gene is TRBV20-1, the J gene TRBJ2-1, with D unresolved. CDR3 length: 12 amino acids. V shed 6 bases and J shed 12 bases, with 18 bases lying between them. Germline V gene sequence: CDR1 DFQATT, CDR2 SNEGSKA (reference sequence). The CDR3 sequence is CSAFLYAEAQFF. Here the CDR3 DNA reads TGCAGTGCCTTTCTCTACGCGGAAGCGCAGTTCTTC.

This clonotype has just a few counts. The rearrangement joins TRBV20-1 to TRBJ2-3; TRBD2 agrees at 7 bases. J was trimmed by 4 bases and V by 3 bases; bases with no gene match: 7. CDR1 is DFQATT, CDR2 SNEGSKA, per germline (reference sequence). The CDR3 is 14 residues long. Here the CDR3 DNA reads TGCAGTGCTAGCCCACCTACTAGCGCAGATACGCAGTATTTT. It specifies CSASPPTSADTQYF.